These 28 T cell receptor beta chains were sequenced from one sample in a study of T cell responses to AZD1222 COVID-19 vaccine. Measured with immunoSEQ multiplex PCR; TCRdb has only the in-frame clones, and not every one. The table includes approximately 91,000 clones, roughly 90% detected once. Sequences were derived from peripheral blood, sampled 28 days after the second AZD1222 dose. The receptors stem from an adult who received the AZD1222 COVID-19 vaccine.

The chain links TRBV27 to TRBJ2-5; a weak D match, TRBD1 (7 bases). The CDR3 runs to 16 residues. Germline lookup yields CDR1 MNHEY and CDR2 SMNVEV (reference sequence). Trimming took 6 bases from V and 5 from J, leaving 22 bases between them. The CDR3 reads CASRLSVTGLAETQYF. CDR3 sequence (DNA): TGTGCCAGCAGGCTATCTGTGACAGGGCTAGCGGAGACCCAGTACTTC.

This chain joins TRBV3-1 (or the pseudogene TRBV3-2) and TRBJ2-7; D remains unclear. The CDR3 consists of 13 residues. Germline assignment: CDR1 LGHDT and CDR2 YNNKEL (reference sequence). V lost 1 base and J 6 bases, leaving 10 bases between the germline ends. The CDR3 reads CASSQGVHREQYF. The CDR3 DNA reads as TGTGCCAGCAGCCAAGGGGTCCACCGCGAGCAGTACTTC.

The chain couples TRBV9 to TRBJ1-1; a possible D gene is TRBD1 (5 bases). Germline V gene lookup returns CDR1 SGDLS and CDR2 YYNGEE. Trimming took off 0 bases at V and 5 bases at J, with 20 bases between the two ends. The length of the CDR3 is 17 residues. The CDR3: CASSVVTGGDRGTEAFF. CDR3 DNA: TGTGCCAGCAGCGTAGTGACCGGGGGTGATAGAGGGACTGAAGCTTTCTTT.

The chain uses TRBV2 and TRBJ2-1, with 13 bases aligning to TRBD2. CDR1 SNHLY and CDR2 FYNNEI come from the germline V gene. V shed 6 bases and J 3 bases; nucleotides not matched to a gene: 5. The CDR3 spans 16 residues. The DNA of the CDR3 is TGTGCCAGCAGAGATGGGACTAGCGGGAACTACAATGAGCAGTTCTTC. Translating it yields CASRDGTSGNYNEQFF.

This clone appeared once. The V call is TRBV7-8, the J call TRBJ1-6; 7 nucleotides align to TRBD1. This CDR3 region has 15 residues. With 5 bases clipped from V and 3 bases from J, the junction kept 4 bases outside the gene matches. Per germline, CDR1 SGHVS and CDR2 FQNEAQ. The CDR3 loop is CASSGGQNYNSPLHF. CDR3 in DNA: TGTGCCAGCAGCGGGGGACAGAACTATAATTCACCCCTCCACTTT.

The gene calls are TRBV2 and TRBJ2-5; 10 bases fit TRBD1. Per the germline V gene, CDR1 is SNHLY and CDR2 is FYNNEI. J gave up 1 base and V 7 bases, and 3 bases lay outside the gene matches. CDR3 length: 14 amino acids. The CDR3 bases are TGTGCCAGCAAGCGGGACAGGGGCCAAGAGACCCAGTACTTC. Its protein product is CASKRDRGQETQYF.

V is TRBV19 and J is TRBJ1-4, with TRBD1 matching over 8 bases. CDR1 and CDR2 (germline): LNHDA, SQIVND (reference sequence). This CDR3 has 15 residues. With V trimmed by 6 bases and J by 4 bases, 7 bases remained unmatched. The CDR3 DNA sequence: TGTGCCAGTAGGGAACAGGGGGAAGATAATGAAAAACTGTTTTTT. Translated: CASREQGEDNEKLFF.

The gene calls are TRBV6-4 and TRBJ1-5; 9 nucleotides match TRBD1. The germline V gene has CDR1 MRHNA and CDR2 SNTAGT. CDR3 size: 18 residues. The J segment lost 4 bases and the V segment lost 9 bases, leaving 19 bases of the junction unmatched. CDR3 coding DNA: TGTGCCAGTATCAACCCGATCCGGGACAGGGAAAGGAATCAGCCCCAGCATTTT. Translated, it gives CASINPIRDRERNQPQHF.

The V gene is TRBV6-4, the J gene TRBJ1-3, with unresolved D. Germline CDR1 reads MRHNA; CDR2 reads SNTAGT. CDR3 length: 15 amino acids. With 5 bases removed from V and 0 bases from J, the gap between germline ends came to 11 bases. CDR3 region: CASSPSPSSGNTIYF. The CDR3 region has the DNA TGTGCCAGCAGTCCCTCACCGAGCTCTGGAAACACCATATATTTT.

The chain employs TRBV14 and TRBJ1-2; D possibly corresponds to TRBD1 (5 bases). This CDR3 contains 12 residues. Germline CDR1 and CDR2: SGHDN and FVKESK. V was clipped by 3 bases and J by 4 bases, with 6 bases between them. The CDR3 sequence is CASSQGPYGYTF. The CDR3 DNA sequence: TGTGCCAGCAGCCAGGGACCCTATGGCTACACCTTC.

The chain employs TRBV30 and TRBJ2-3, with 14 nucleotides matching TRBD2. V was pared by 0 bases and J by 3 bases, with 5 bases of the junction left unmatched. CDR3 size: 17 residues. CDR1 is GTSNPN, CDR2 SVGIG, per germline (reference sequence). The DNA of the CDR3 is TGTGCCTGGAGTGTGGGGACTAGCGGGAGAGAAACAGATACGCAGTATTTT. It yields the protein CAWSVGTSGRETDTQYF.

The rearrangement uses TRBV28 and TRBJ1-6, with D unclear. Trimming left V 5 bases short and J 8 bases short, with 13 bases between. This CDR3 comprises 14 residues. Germline-derived CDR1 and CDR2 are MDHEN and SYDVKM. The CDR3, as DNA: TGTGCCAGCAGTCCCCAGTACAGCCATTCACCCCTCCACTTT. Its protein is CASSPQYSHSPLHF.

This clone was seen a handful of times. The V call is TRBV5-1, the J call TRBJ2-3; 9 bases align to TRBD1. The germline V gene has CDR1 SGHRS and CDR2 YFSETQ. CDR3 length: 15 residues. Germline trimming cut 4 bases from V and 1 base from J; bases unmatched to any gene: 4. The CDR3 here is CASSPGQGRTDTQYF. In DNA, the CDR3 is TGCGCCAGCAGCCCCGGACAGGGGCGCACAGATACGCAGTATTTT.

The chain links TRBV28 to TRBJ1-5; 7 nucleotides align to TRBD1. The CDR3 is made up of 14 amino acids. The junction had 7 bases not matched to a gene; V was cut back by 6 bases and J by 5 bases. The germline CDR1 and CDR2 sequences are MDHEN and SYDVKM. The CDR3 DNA sequence: TGTGCCAGCAGCCCACAGGGGAGCCATCAGCCCCAGCATTTT. It specifies CASSPQGSHQPQHF.

The genes are TRBV4-3 and TRBJ2-7; no reliable D call. V lost 0 bases and J 0 bases, leaving 9 bases between the germline ends. CDR3 size: 15 residues. Germline CDR1 and CDR2: LGHNA and YSLEER. Here the CDR3 reads CASSQDMGSSYEQYF. The CDR3 nucleotides are TGCGCCAGCAGCCAAGATATGGGCAGCTCCTACGAGCAGTACTTC.

This chain joins TRBV7-9 and TRBJ2-7; 10 nucleotides line up with TRBD1. Germline loops: CDR1 SEHNR, CDR2 FQNEAQ (reference sequence). This CDR3 has 15 amino acids. V lost 4 bases to trimming and J lost 5 bases; unmatched junction nucleotides: 8. CDR3 region: CASSSPGQGINEQYF. DNA for the CDR3: TGTGCCAGCAGCTCTCCGGGACAGGGGATTAACGAGCAGTACTTC.

The chain employs TRBV2 and TRBJ2-7, with 8 bases that match TRBD2. Unmatched junction bases numbered 4, after V lost 4 bases and J lost 2 bases. The CDR3 loop spans 14 amino acids. Germline CDR1 and CDR2: SNHLY and FYNNEI. In nucleotides, the CDR3 is TGTGCCAGCAGTGGAAGCGGGAGTCCCTACGAGCAGTACTTC. Protein sequence: CASSGSGSPYEQYF.

This clone has more than one count but fewer than ten. V and J are TRBV30 and TRBJ1-2; D not certain. Deletions cut 1 base from V and 8 bases from J, with 14 bases between. This CDR3 has 13 residues. CDR1 is GTSNPN and CDR2 is SVGIG in the germline V gene (reference sequence). In DNA, the CDR3 is TGTGCCTGGAGTGCCCTATTGGCCGGAGGCTACACCTTC. Its protein is CAWSALLAGGYTF.

The chain is built from TRBV11-2 and TRBJ1-2, with TRBD1 identical over 10 bases. J gave up 8 bases and V 3 bases, and 18 bases lay outside the gene matches. The CDR3 consists of 18 residues. Germline V gene lookup returns CDR1 SGHAT and CDR2 FQNNGV. The CDR3 is CASSFVRWGQGKIFGYTF. In nucleotides, the CDR3 is TGTGCCAGCAGCTTCGTTAGATGGGGACAGGGGAAGATATTCGGCTACACCTTC.

This sequence joins TRBV11-3 and TRBJ2-5; 9 bases are shared with TRBD2. The length of the CDR3 is 16 residues. Unmatched junction bases numbered 7, after V lost 1 base and J lost 4 bases. Germline V gene sequence: CDR1 SGHNT, CDR2 YENEEA. CDR3 in DNA: TGTGCCAGCAGCTTAGGACTAGCGGAGGCGGGAGAGACCCAGTACTTC. Translating gives CASSLGLAEAGETQYF.

The chain links TRBV5-1 to TRBJ1-1; D gene uncertain. Looked up from germline, CDR1 is SGHRS and CDR2 is YFSETQ. The CDR3 totals 13 residues. The V and J ends lost 4 bases and 3 bases respectively, with 10 bases between them. CDR3 in DNA: TGCGCCAGCAGCGCCCCCGCGGACACTGAAGCTTTCTTT. This translates into CASSAPADTEAFF. The entire variable domain, with the rest obtained from reference TRBV5-1 and TRBJ1-1, is as follows: KAGVTQTPRYLIKTRGQQVTLSCSPISGHRSVSWYQQTPGQGLQFLFEYFSETQRNKGNFPGRFSGRQFSNSRSEMNVSTLELGDSALYLCASSAPADTEAFFGQGTRLTVV.

The chain recombines TRBV6-1 with TRBJ1-5; D is unclear. The CDR3 runs 16 residues. The V end was cut by 3 bases, the J end by 2 bases, with 14 bases between. In germline, CDR1 is MNHNS, CDR2 SASEGT. CDR3 nucleotides: TGTGCCAGCAGTGAGTTGGCGGGTATGGGCAATCAGCCCCAGCATTTT. As protein: CASSELAGMGNQPQHF.

V usage is TRBV6-2 or TRBV6-3 and J usage is TRBJ1-2; D gene ambiguous. The CDR3 consists of 12 residues. Germline V lookup: CDR1 MNHEY, CDR2 SVGEGT. Trimming left V 2 bases short and J 8 bases short, with 9 bases between. The CDR3 spells CASSYGLDGYTF. In DNA form, the CDR3 reads TGTGCCAGCAGTTACGGGCTAGACGGCTACACCTTC.

The chain joins TRBV7-9 to TRBJ2-1, with 7 nucleotides matching TRBD2. The germline CDR1 and CDR2 sequences are SEHNR and FQNEAQ (reference sequence). The ends lost 5 bases at V and 4 bases at J; junction bases unmatched: 11. The CDR3 contains 16 residues. The CDR3 DNA sequence: TGTGCCAGCAGCCCACCGGGGGGAAGCGCGTACAATGAGCAGTTCTTC. Translating it yields CASSPPGGSAYNEQFF.

The V gene is TRBV9, the J gene TRBJ2-2; D gene ambiguous. V was trimmed by 3 bases and J by 5 bases, leaving 8 bases between them. Germline CDR1 SGDLS, CDR2 YYNGEE. CDR3 size: 13 residues. The CDR3 DNA follows: TGTGCCAGCAGCGACCGGATTACCGGGGAGCTGTTTTTT. Translating gives CASSDRITGELFF.

The chain links TRBV6-5 to TRBJ1-2, with TRBD1 matching 9 bases. Losses at the gene ends were 7 bases for V and 3 bases for J; bases not matched to a gene: 9. The CDR3 totals 15 residues. Germline V gene sequence: CDR1 MNHEY, CDR2 SVGAGI. The CDR3 DNA follows: TGTGCCAGCACCTGGGACAGGGAGAAAGACTATGGCTACACCTTC. Amino acids: CASTWDREKDYGYTF.

V gene TRBV7-3 combines with J gene TRBJ2-2; TRBD2 aligns across 7 bases. Germline-derived CDR1 and CDR2 are SGHTA and FQGTGA. This CDR3 is 13 amino acids long. V lost 5 bases, J lost 6 bases, and 3 bases stayed unmatched. The CDR3 coding sequence is TGTGCCAGCAGCGCCCGGGAGGCCGGGGAGCTGTTTTTT. It is translated as CASSAREAGELFF.

The V gene is TRBV7-9, the J gene TRBJ1-2; D is perhaps TRBD1 (5 bases). V was trimmed by 4 bases and J by 1 base, leaving 22 bases between them. The CDR3 covers 18 residues. Germline CDR1 SEHNR, CDR2 FQNEAQ (reference sequence). CDR3 in amino acids: CASSSVGTLTAFNYGYTF. CDR3 DNA sequence: TGTGCCAGCAGCTCCGTTGGCACTCTGACAGCCTTTAACTATGGCTACACCTTC.